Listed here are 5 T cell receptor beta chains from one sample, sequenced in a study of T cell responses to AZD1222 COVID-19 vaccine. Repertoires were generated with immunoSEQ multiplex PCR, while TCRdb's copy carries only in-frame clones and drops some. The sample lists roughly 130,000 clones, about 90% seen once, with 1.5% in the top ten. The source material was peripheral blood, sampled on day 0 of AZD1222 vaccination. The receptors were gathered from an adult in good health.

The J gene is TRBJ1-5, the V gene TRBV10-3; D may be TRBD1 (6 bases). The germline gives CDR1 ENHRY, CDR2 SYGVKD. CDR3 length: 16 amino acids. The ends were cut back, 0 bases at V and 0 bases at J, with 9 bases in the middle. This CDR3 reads CAISESGGHSNQPQHF. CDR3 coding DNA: TGTGCCATCAGTGAGTCGGGGGGGCATAGCAATCAGCCCCAGCATTTT.

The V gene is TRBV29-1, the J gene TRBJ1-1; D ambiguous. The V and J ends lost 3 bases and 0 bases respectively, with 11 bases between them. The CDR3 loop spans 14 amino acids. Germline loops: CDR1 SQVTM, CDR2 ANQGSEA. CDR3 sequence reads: CSVDIRPVNTEAFF. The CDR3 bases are TGCAGCGTTGATATACGGCCTGTGAACACTGAAGCTTTCTTT.

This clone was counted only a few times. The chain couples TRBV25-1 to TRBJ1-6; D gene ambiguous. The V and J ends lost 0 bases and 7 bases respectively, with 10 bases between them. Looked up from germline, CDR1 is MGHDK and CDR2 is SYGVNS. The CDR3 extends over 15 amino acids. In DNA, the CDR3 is TGTGCCAGCAGTGAATATGGCAGTGGGAATTCACCCCTCCACTTT. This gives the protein CASSEYGSGNSPLHF.

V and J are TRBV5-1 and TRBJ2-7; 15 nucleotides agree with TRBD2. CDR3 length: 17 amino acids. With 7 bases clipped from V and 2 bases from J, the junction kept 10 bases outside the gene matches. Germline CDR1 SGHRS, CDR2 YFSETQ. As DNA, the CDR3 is TGCGCCAGCGGGCCGGGACTAGCGGGGGGACGAACCTACGAGCAGTACTTC. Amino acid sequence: CASGPGLAGGRTYEQYF. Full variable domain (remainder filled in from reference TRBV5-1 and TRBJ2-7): KAGVTQTPRYLIKTRGQQVTLSCSPISGHRSVSWYQQTPGQGLQFLFEYFSETQRNKGNFPGRFSGRQFSNSRSEMNVSTLELGDSALYLCASGPGLAGGRTYEQYFGPGTRLTVT.

The CDR3 DNA follows: TGTGCCAGCAGCGTAGGGGTAGACAGGGAATCAGATACGCAGTATTTT. As protein: CASSVGVDRESDTQYF. The J gene is TRBJ2-3, the V gene TRBV9; TRBD1 matches 7 bases. This CDR3 comprises 16 residues. J was trimmed by 4 bases and V by 0 bases; bases with no gene match: 8. CDR1 is SGDLS, CDR2 YYNGEE, per germline.